This T cell receptor beta chain was sequenced in a study of human T cells and chemical hapten exposure. Overall study context: Across the whole study, which lasted about 23 weeks, patients were given diphenylcyclopropenone on the scalp once a week. Variability of per-sample TCR yields stemmed mainly from small differences in pooled library volume.

Library construction involved attaching unique molecular identifiers to individual cDNA molecules, which allowed quantitative, reproducible TCR counting. Using its own MiXCR run on the RACE reads, TCRdb lists one record per CDR3 protein. The sample has around 120,000 distinct CDR3 sequences; roughly 12% are singletons. This clonotype occurred a few times. Germline V gene data show CDR1 as SGHRS and CDR2 as YFSETQ. V shed 0 bases and J 7 bases; nucleotides not matched to a gene: 1. The CDR3 consists of 15 residues. Time point described: patch test 1, 2 weeks after DPC sensitization. Described treatment: therapeutic diphenylcyclopropenone sensitization with weekly scalp DPC. In every case, blood was obtained before the patch test was applied.

The V and J genes are TRBV5-1 and TRBJ1-6; 10 positions agree with TRBD1. This TCR was recovered from a woman aged 50 to 60 with alopecia areata. Some clones in this sample may be carry-over from other donors' samples. The source material was whole blood, sampled in connection with sensitization to the hapten diphenylcyclopropenone (DPC). DNA for the CDR3: TGCGCCAGCAGCTTGGGGGGACAGGGGAATTCACCCCTCCACTTT. Protein product: CASSLGGQGNSPLHF.